These T cell receptor beta chains were read from a single sample in a study. TCRdb reprocessed the reads via MiXCR and lists one record per CDR3 protein. The sample contains about 5,800 distinct CDR3 sequences, 9.5% of which appear only once. Sequenced sample: CD4+ T cells from synovial fluid. These receptors were taken from a human donor with rheumatoid arthritis. The CDR3 runs from the conserved cysteine through the conserved F or W. A D gene is named only where the DNA matches it firmly. Some rows mark clone size as missing; the rest say once, few, many or name a class of expanded clone.

abundance,j_gene,d_gene,v_gene,CDR3aa,CDR3nt
many,TRBJ2-7,-,TRBV2,CASSEDGMFYEQYF,TGTGCCAGCAGTGAAGACGGAATGTTCTACGAGCAGTACTTC
many,TRBJ1-1,TRBD1,TRBV6-1,CASSEGTGIIAEAFF,TGTGCCAGCAGTGAGGGGACAGGGATTATTGCTGAAGCTTTCTTT
-,TRBJ1-4,TRBD1,TRBV7-9,CASSLPTGGAEKLFF,TGTGCCAGCAGCTTACCTACAGGGGGAGCTGAAAAACTGTTTTTT
-,TRBJ1-1,-,TRBV15,CATSRESTINTEAFF,TGTGCCACCAGCAGAGAGAGCACGATCAACACTGAAGCTTTCTTT
many,TRBJ1-5,-,TRBV7-2,CASSLYRNRPQHF,TGTGCCAGCAGCTTATACAGAAATCGGCCCCAGCATTTT
many,TRBJ1-5,TRBD1,TRBV24-1,CATRIRGQLRGNQPQHF,TGTGCCACCAGGATCAGGGGGCAGTTACGGGGCAATCAGCCCCAGCATTTT
many,TRBJ1-1,TRBD1,TRBV28,CASSLGPGQGTTEAFF,TGTGCCAGCAGTCTGGGCCCGGGACAGGGAACCACTGAAGCTTTCTTT
medium-sized,TRBJ1-3,-,TRBV7-8,CASSSSNVVSGNTIYF,TGTGCCAGCAGCTCATCGAATGTGGTCTCTGGAAACACCATATATTTT
medium-sized,TRBJ1-5,-,TRBV2,CASSADNTYQPQHF,TGTGCCAGCTCCGCGGACAACACCTATCAGCCCCAGCATTTT
many,TRBJ1-5,-,TRBV28,CASSFSSRGSNQPQHF,TGTGCCAGCAGTTTTTCTAGTCGGGGAAGCAATCAGCCCCAGCATTTT
-,TRBJ1-4,-,TRBV10-3,CAISEEAGKLFF,TGTGCCATCAGTGAGGAGGCCGGAAAACTGTTTTTT
many,TRBJ2-1,-,TRBV27,CASSLGVDPPYNEQFF,TGTGCCAGCAGTTTAGGGGTAGACCCCCCCTACAATGAGCAGTTCTTC
medium-sized,TRBJ1-2,TRBD1,TRBV2,CASSGDRAYLGYTF,TGTGCCAGCAGCGGGGACAGGGCGTACCTTGGCTACACCTTC
medium-sized,TRBJ2-1,-,TRBV18,CASSLQGGSSYNEQFF,TGTGCCAGCTCACTGCAGGGGGGGAGCTCCTACAATGAGCAGTTCTTC
medium-sized,TRBJ2-1,TRBD2,TRBV9,CASTLSSGSLANEQFF,TGTGCCAGCACCCTATCCAGCGGGAGTCTCGCTAATGAGCAGTTCTTC
medium-sized,TRBJ2-7,-,TRBV2,CASSGQGGAGHEQYF,TGTGCCAGCAGTGGTCAAGGCGGGGCCGGGCACGAGCAGTACTTC
few,TRBJ2-2,-,TRBV12-3/TRBV12-4,CASSGASTGELFF,TGTGCCAGCAGTGGGGCAAGTACCGGGGAGCTGTTTTTT
many,TRBJ2-1,-,TRBV7-3,CASSLMGVAVGDNEQFF,TGTGCCAGCAGCTTAATGGGGGTAGCGGTGGGGGACAATGAGCAGTTCTTC
medium-sized,TRBJ1-6,-,TRBV20-1,CSASLPDSPLHF,TGCAGTGCTAGCCTCCCGGATTCACCCCTCCACTTT
medium-sized,TRBJ2-1,TRBD2,TRBV7-2,CASSLASGIGGEQFF,TGTGCCAGCAGCTTAGCTAGCGGGATAGGTGGTGAGCAGTTCTTC
medium-sized,TRBJ2-7,-,TRBV11-2,CASSLIGSSYEQYF,TGTGCCAGCAGCTTAATCGGATCTTCCTACGAGCAGTACTTC
medium-sized,TRBJ2-7,-,TRBV6-1,CASSEDRYSYEQYF,TGTGCCAGCAGTGAAGACAGGTACTCCTACGAGCAGTACTTC
few,TRBJ2-1,TRBD1,TRBV24-1,CATSDTRQGSSYNEQFF,TGTGCCACCAGTGATACGAGACAGGGGAGCTCCTACAATGAGCAGTTCTTC
medium-sized,TRBJ2-2,TRBD2,TRBV6-2/TRBV6-3,CASSYGRASDYTGELFF,TGTGCCAGCAGCTACGGGAGGGCTAGCGACTACACCGGGGAGCTGTTTTTT
many,TRBJ2-2,TRBD2,TRBV12-3/TRBV12-4,CASSQLAGVPGELFF,TGTGCCAGCAGCCAACTAGCGGGAGTCCCCGGGGAGCTGTTTTTT
many,TRBJ2-5,-,TRBV7-2,CASSLVGLSETQYF,TGTGCCAGCAGCTTAGTGGGGTTGTCGGAGACCCAGTACTTC
many,TRBJ1-1,-,TRBV29-1,CSVGEISREAFF,TGCAGCGTTGGGGAGATTAGTCGGGAAGCTTTCTTT
medium-sized,TRBJ1-6,-,TRBV4-2,CASSQDLQVASPLHF,TGTGCCAGCAGCCAAGACTTACAGGTTGCTTCACCCCTCCACTTT
many,TRBJ1-1,TRBD1,TRBV2,CASTGTGKTEAFF,TGTGCCAGTACCGGGACAGGGAAGACTGAAGCTTTCTTT
many,TRBJ2-7,-,TRBV3-1,CASSQGFSSYEQYF,TGTGCCAGCAGCCAAGGCTTCAGCTCCTACGAGCAGTACTTC
medium-sized,TRBJ2-1,-,TRBV5-6,CASTRDWGTLGNEQFF,TGTGCCAGCACCCGGGACTGGGGAACACTTGGGAATGAGCAGTTCTTC
few,TRBJ2-1,TRBD1,TRBV18,CASSPFEGAIYNEQFF,TGTGCCAGCTCACCATTCGAGGGGGCAATATACAATGAGCAGTTCTTC
many,TRBJ2-1,TRBD2,TRBV6-6,CASSRLAGEWGEQFF,TGTGCCAGCAGTCGACTAGCGGGAGAGTGGGGTGAGCAGTTCTTC
few,TRBJ2-7,TRBD1,TRBV12-3/TRBV12-4,CASSSGTGVAYEQYF,TGTGCCAGCAGTTCCGGGACAGGGGTAGCCTACGAGCAGTACTTC
-,TRBJ2-7,TRBD2,TRBV7-8,CASSSLRERKDEQYF,TGTGCCAGCAGCTCCTTGCGGGAGAGGAAGGACGAGCAGTACTTC
medium-sized,TRBJ2-3,-,TRBV21-1,CASSAGQRDPQSDTQYF,TGTGCCAGCAGCGCCGGTCAGCGGGACCCTCAGTCAGATACGCAGTATTTT
many,TRBJ1-1,TRBD1,TRBV11-3,CASSSGQATDLNTEAFF,TGTGCCAGCAGCTCGGGACAGGCAACCGACCTGAACACTGAAGCTTTCTTT
medium-sized,TRBJ1-5,-,TRBV6-1,CASSQDSGNQPQHF,TGTGCCAGCAGCCAGGACAGCGGCAATCAGCCCCAGCATTTT
medium-sized,TRBJ2-1,TRBD2,TRBV15,CATSRDRGSGRAREQFF,TGTGCCACCAGCAGAGATAGAGGTAGCGGGAGGGCCCGGGAGCAGTTCTTC
many,TRBJ2-5,TRBD2,TRBV11-3,CASSFGGTSRETQYF,TGTGCCAGCAGCTTCGGGGGGACTAGCAGGGAGACCCAGTACTTC
many,TRBJ2-7,TRBD2,TRBV18,CASSPNEAGGIGLEQYF,TGTGCCAGCTCACCAAATGAAGCGGGAGGGATTGGTCTCGAGCAGTACTTC
-,TRBJ2-7,-,TRBV12-3/TRBV12-4,CASSLGPGAGYEQYF,TGTGCCAGCAGTTTAGGGCCCGGGGCAGGCTACGAGCAGTACTTC
medium-sized,TRBJ1-2,-,TRBV20-1,CSAIQGGGYTF,TGCAGTGCTATACAGGGTGGTGGCTACACCTTC